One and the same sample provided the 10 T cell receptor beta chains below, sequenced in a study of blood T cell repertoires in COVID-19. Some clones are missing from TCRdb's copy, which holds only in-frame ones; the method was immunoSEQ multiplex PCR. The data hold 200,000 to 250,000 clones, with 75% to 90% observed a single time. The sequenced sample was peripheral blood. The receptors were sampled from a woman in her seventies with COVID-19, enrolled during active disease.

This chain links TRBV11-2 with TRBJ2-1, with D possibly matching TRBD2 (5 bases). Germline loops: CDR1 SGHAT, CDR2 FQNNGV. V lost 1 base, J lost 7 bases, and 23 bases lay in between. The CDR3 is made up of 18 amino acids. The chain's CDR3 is CASSLGGSSQILNNEQFF. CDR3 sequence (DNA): TGTGCCAGCAGCTTAGGGGGTTCTAGCCAGATCTTAAATAATGAGCAGTTCTTC.

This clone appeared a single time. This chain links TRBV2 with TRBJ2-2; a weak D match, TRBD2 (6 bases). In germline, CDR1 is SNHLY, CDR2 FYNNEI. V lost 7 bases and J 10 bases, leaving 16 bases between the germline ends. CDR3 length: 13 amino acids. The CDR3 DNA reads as TGTGCCAGCAACGCTGGGAGGACGCAGGAGCTGTTTTTT. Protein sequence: CASNAGRTQELFF. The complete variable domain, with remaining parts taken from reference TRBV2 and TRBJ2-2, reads EPEVTQTPSHQVTQMGQEVILRCVPISNHLYFYWYRQILGQKVEFLVSFYNNEISEKSEIFDDQFSVERPDGSNFTLKIRSTKLEDSAMYFCASNAGRTQELFFGEGSRLTVL.

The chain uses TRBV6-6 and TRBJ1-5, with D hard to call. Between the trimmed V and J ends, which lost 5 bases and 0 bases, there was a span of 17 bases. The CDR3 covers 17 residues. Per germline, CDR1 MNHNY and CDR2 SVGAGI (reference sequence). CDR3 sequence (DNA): TGTGCCAGCAGTCCTCCTCCCGGGAGCTATAGCAATCAGCCCCAGCATTTT. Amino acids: CASSPPPGSYSNQPQHF.

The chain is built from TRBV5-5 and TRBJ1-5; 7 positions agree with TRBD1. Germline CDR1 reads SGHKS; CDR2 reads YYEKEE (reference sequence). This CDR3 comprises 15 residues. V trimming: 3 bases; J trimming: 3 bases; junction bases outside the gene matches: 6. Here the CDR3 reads CASSSYRGDNQPQHF. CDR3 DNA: TGTGCCAGCAGCTCTTACAGGGGTGACAATCAGCCCCAGCATTTT. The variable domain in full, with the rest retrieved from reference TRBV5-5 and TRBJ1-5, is DAGVTQSPTHLIKTRGQQVTLRCSPISGHKSVSWYQQVLGQGPQFIFQYYEKEERGRGNFPDRFSARQFPNYSSELNVNALLLGDSALYLCASSSYRGDNQPQHFGDGTRLSIL.

This chain's CDR3 is CASSLNRETDTQYF. The CDR3 region has the DNA TGTGCCAGCAGCTTGAACAGGGAAACAGATACGCAGTATTTT. The genes are TRBV7-2 and TRBJ2-3; perhaps TRBD1 as D (6 bases). The germline CDR1 and CDR2 sequences are SGHTA and FQGNSA. With 3 bases removed from V and 3 bases from J, the gap between germline ends came to 10 bases. The length of the CDR3 is 14 residues.

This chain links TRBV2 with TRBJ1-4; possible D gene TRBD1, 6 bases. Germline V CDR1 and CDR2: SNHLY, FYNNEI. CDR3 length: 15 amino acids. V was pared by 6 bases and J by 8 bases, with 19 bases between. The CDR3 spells CASRDSGASGEKLFF. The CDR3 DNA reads TGTGCCAGCAGGGATTCAGGGGCTAGCGGAGAAAAACTGTTTTTT.

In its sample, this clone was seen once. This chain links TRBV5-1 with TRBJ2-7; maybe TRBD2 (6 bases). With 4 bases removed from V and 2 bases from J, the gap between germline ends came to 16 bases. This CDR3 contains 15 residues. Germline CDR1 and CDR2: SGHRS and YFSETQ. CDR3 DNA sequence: TGCGCCAGCAGCCCCGCGGAGCGGGCAACCTACGAGCAGTACTTC. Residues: CASSPAERATYEQYF.

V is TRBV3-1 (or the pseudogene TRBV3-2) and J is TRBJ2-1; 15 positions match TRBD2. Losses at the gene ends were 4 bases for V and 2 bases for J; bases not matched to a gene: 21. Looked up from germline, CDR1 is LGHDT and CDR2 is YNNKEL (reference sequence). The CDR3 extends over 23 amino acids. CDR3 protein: CASSLPAILPGLAGGFPYNEQFF. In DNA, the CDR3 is TGTGCCAGCAGCCTACCAGCCATTCTTCCGGGACTAGCGGGAGGTTTCCCCTACAATGAGCAGTTCTTC.

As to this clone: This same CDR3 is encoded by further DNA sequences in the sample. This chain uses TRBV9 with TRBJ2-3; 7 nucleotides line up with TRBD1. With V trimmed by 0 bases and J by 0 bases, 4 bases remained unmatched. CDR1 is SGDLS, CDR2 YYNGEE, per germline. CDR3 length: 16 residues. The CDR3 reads CASSVVGQASTDTQYF. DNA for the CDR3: TGTGCCAGCAGCGTAGTCGGACAGGCGAGCACAGATACGCAGTATTTT.

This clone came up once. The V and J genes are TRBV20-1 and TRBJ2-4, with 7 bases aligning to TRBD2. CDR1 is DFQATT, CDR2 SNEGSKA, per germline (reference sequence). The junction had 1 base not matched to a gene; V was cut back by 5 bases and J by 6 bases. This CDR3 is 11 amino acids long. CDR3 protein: CSAWEGNIQYF. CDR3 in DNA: TGCAGTGCTTGGGAGGGAAACATTCAGTACTTC.